Listed below are T cell receptor beta chains from one sample, sequenced in a study of T cells after posttransplantation cyclophosphamide. The repertoire was sequenced with immunoSEQ multiplex PCR; TCRdb's copy has only in-frame clones and lacks some. The sample carries roughly 21,000 clones, approximately 98% recorded once. The sequencing input was naive CD8+ T cells sorted from PBMCs. These receptors all stem from a man in his forties in good health, CMV-negative, and a related stem cell transplant donor. CDR3s include the opening cysteine and the closing phenylalanine or tryptophan. A D gene is named only where the DNA matches it firmly. Size values are once, few and many counts, or a class for expanded clones, and some rows have none.

J: TRBJ1-2; V: TRBV5-6; D: TRBD1; size: NA; DNA: TGTGCCAGCAGCTTGGCAACGACAGGGTACGTCTATGGCTACACCTTC; CDR3: CASSLATTGYVYGYTF
J: TRBJ2-1; V: TRBV27; D: NA; size: once; DNA: TGTGCCAGCAATAGGTCCGACAGGACCTACAATGAGCAGTTCTTC; CDR3: CASNRSDRTYNEQFF
J: TRBJ2-3; V: TRBV5-4; D: NA; size: NA; DNA: TGTGCCACTCACTCCCTCGACTCACATCACACAGATACGCAGTATTTT; CDR3: CATHSLDSHHTDTQYF
J: TRBJ1-3; V: TRBV4-1; D: NA; size: NA; DNA: TGCGCCAGCAGCCAAGAGAGCAGGGGCTGGGGACAATCTGGAAACACCATATATTTT; CDR3: CASSQESRGWGQSGNTIYF
J: TRBJ2-7; V: TRBV6-7; D: NA; size: NA; DNA: TGTGCCAGCAGGAGATGGAATCCCGGACAGCATTACGAGCAGTACTTC; CDR3: CASRRWNPGQHYEQYF
J: TRBJ2-2; V: TRBV10-3; D: TRBD2; size: once; DNA: TGTGCCATCAGTGATTGGATAGCGGGCAGTAACACCGGGGAGCTGTTTTTT; CDR3: CAISDWIAGSNTGELFF
J: TRBJ1-6; V: TRBV28; D: NA; size: NA; DNA: TGTGCCAGCAGTTTATTCTCCTCAGGGGCGCTTTGGGCACCCCTCCACTTT; CDR3: CASSLFSSGALWAPLHF
J: TRBJ2-1; V: TRBV4-2; D: TRBD2; size: NA; DNA: TGTGCCAGCAGCCCACAACCCGCGGGAGGGGGGCATGAGCAGTTCTTC; CDR3: CASSPQPAGGGHEQFF
J: TRBJ2-1; V: TRBV4-1; D: TRBD2; size: NA; DNA: TGCGCCAGCAGCCCGAGTCCCGCTAGCGGGATAACCTATGAGCAGTTCTTC; CDR3: CASSPSPASGITYEQFF
J: TRBJ1-1; V: TRBV7-8; D: NA; size: NA; DNA: TGTGCCAGCAGCTTAGCGCATCAGGGCACTGAAGCTTTCTTT; CDR3: CASSLAHQGTEAFF
J: TRBJ2-1; V: TRBV7-8; D: NA; size: NA; DNA: TGTGCCAGCAGCTTAGGGGGCCAGATTAGCGGAGAGAACAATGAGCAGTTCTTC; CDR3: CASSLGGQISGENNEQFF
J: TRBJ2-3; V: TRBV27; D: TRBD2; size: NA; DNA: TGTGCCAGCAGTTTATCGGCGGGACTAGCGGGGAGCACAGATACGCAGTATTTT; CDR3: CASSLSAGLAGSTDTQYF
J: TRBJ1-5; V: TRBV2; D: NA; size: NA; DNA: TGTGCCAGCAGTGACTGGGCAGCCAATCAGCCCCAGCATTTT; CDR3: CASSDWAANQPQHF
J: TRBJ1-5; V: TRBV28; D: NA; size: NA; DNA: TGTGCCAGCAGTTTAAGACAGTCTTACAGCAGCAATCAGCCCCAGCATTTT; CDR3: CASSLRQSYSSNQPQHF
J: TRBJ1-4; V: TRBV11-2; D: NA; size: NA; DNA: TGTGCCAGCACCTCGGGGGAAAAACTGTTTTTT; CDR3: CASTSGEKLFF
J: TRBJ2-5; V: TRBV7-2; D: NA; size: NA; DNA: TGTGCCAGCAGCTTAATCTTAAGGTTTGGGGCACACCAAGAGACCCAGTACTTC; CDR3: CASSLILRFGAHQETQYF
J: TRBJ1-2; V: TRBV4-2; D: TRBD1; size: NA; DNA: TGTGCCAGCAGCCTCCGACAGGGGACGATCTATGGCTACACCTTC; CDR3: CASSLRQGTIYGYTF
J: TRBJ2-1; V: TRBV11-3; D: NA; size: NA; DNA: TGTGCCAGCTCTATCGGGGGATCCTACAATGAGCAGTTCTTC; CDR3: CASSIGGSYNEQFF
J: TRBJ1-3; V: TRBV4-3; D: NA; size: NA; DNA: TGCGCCAGCAGCCAAGGGGAGGGGTTTAACTCTGGAAACACCATATATTTT; CDR3: CASSQGEGFNSGNTIYF
J: TRBJ1-6; V: TRBV15; D: TRBD1; size: NA; DNA: TGTGCCACCAGCAGTCGGGTGGAGACAGGGTATTCACCCCTCCACTTT; CDR3: CATSSRVETGYSPLHF
J: TRBJ1-1; V: TRBV6-5; D: NA; size: NA; DNA: TGTGCCAGCAGTGAAGCGCCTCAAGCTTTCTTT; CDR3: CASSEAPQAFF
J: TRBJ2-7; V: TRBV4-3; D: NA; size: NA; DNA: TGCGCCAGCAGCCAAGAGCGAGGGAACTACGAGCAGTACTTC; CDR3: CASSQERGNYEQYF
J: TRBJ2-2; V: TRBV15; D: TRBD1; size: NA; DNA: TGTGCCACCAGCAGCCACGGGACAGTGAACACCGGGGAGCTGTTTTTT; CDR3: CATSSHGTVNTGELFF
J: TRBJ2-5; V: TRBV6-5; D: NA; size: NA; DNA: TGTGCCAGCTTCGAGCGAGGTCAAGAGACCCAGTACTTC; CDR3: CASFERGQETQYF
J: TRBJ2-7; V: TRBV7-2; D: NA; size: NA; DNA: TGTGCCAGCAGCTTAGGGGGCCACGAGCAGTACTTC; CDR3: CASSLGGHEQYF
J: TRBJ1-1; V: TRBV5-1; D: TRBD1; size: NA; DNA: TGCGCCAGCAGCCTGGGGGACAGGAACACTGAAGCTTTCTTT; CDR3: CASSLGDRNTEAFF
J: TRBJ2-1; V: TRBV10-1; D: NA; size: NA; DNA: TGCGCCAGCAGTCCCAGGGCTGCCTACAATGAGCAGTTCTTC; CDR3: CASSPRAAYNEQFF
J: TRBJ2-5; V: TRBV29-1; D: NA; size: NA; DNA: TGCAGCGTTCCACAGGACCGTCAAGAGACCCAGTACTTC; CDR3: CSVPQDRQETQYF
J: TRBJ1-5; V: TRBV27; D: TRBD1; size: NA; DNA: TGTGCCAGCAGTTTAGGACAGGGAATCCAGCCCCAGCATTTT; CDR3: CASSLGQGIQPQHF
J: TRBJ2-1; V: TRBV9; D: TRBD2; size: NA; DNA: TGTGCCAGCAGCCCCCGCCGCGGACTAGCGGGAGGGGATGAGCAGTTCTTC; CDR3: CASSPRRGLAGGDEQFF
J: TRBJ2-7; V: TRBV19; D: TRBD2; size: NA; DNA: TGTGCCAGTAGTATAGATGGGACTAGCGGGACCTACGAGCAGTACTTC; CDR3: CASSIDGTSGTYEQYF
J: TRBJ2-2; V: TRBV29-1; D: TRBD1; size: NA; DNA: TGCAGCGTTCACAGGGGGCTTGGGGGGGAGCTGTTTTTT; CDR3: CSVHRGLGGELFF
J: TRBJ1-5; V: TRBV6-6; D: NA; size: NA; DNA: TGTGCCAGCAGTTTAGGAGGTGATCGGCCCCAGCATTTT; CDR3: CASSLGGDRPQHF
J: TRBJ1-5; V: TRBV19; D: TRBD1; size: NA; DNA: TGTGCCAGTAGTACCCTGGACAGGGTGAATCAGCCCCAGCATTTT; CDR3: CASSTLDRVNQPQHF
J: TRBJ1-5; V: TRBV28; D: NA; size: NA; DNA: TGTGCCAGCAGTTTATGGAGGGGGGGTCAGCCCCAGCATTTT; CDR3: CASSLWRGGQPQHF
J: TRBJ1-2; V: TRBV19; D: NA; size: NA; DNA: TGTGCCAGTAGTATAGCACCAGTGACAGTGAACTATGGCTACACCTTC; CDR3: CASSIAPVTVNYGYTF
J: TRBJ2-7; V: TRBV11-2; D: NA; size: NA; DNA: TGTGCCAGCAGCTTAGGTTCAGAGCAGTACTTC; CDR3: CASSLGSEQYF
J: TRBJ1-1; V: TRBV21-1; D: NA; size: NA; DNA: TGTGCCAGCAGCGAAGTGAGGCAGGGGAACACTGAAGCTTTCTTT; CDR3: CASSEVRQGNTEAFF
J: TRBJ2-7; V: TRBV5-6; D: NA; size: NA; DNA: TGTGCCAGCAACAGTGAGGGGCGGCGGGGCATCTACGAGCAGTACTTC; CDR3: CASNSEGRRGIYEQYF
J: TRBJ2-1; V: TRBV30; D: TRBD2; size: once; DNA: TGTGCCTGGAGTTGGGCGGGAGTGGATGAGCAGTTCTTC; CDR3: CAWSWAGVDEQFF
J: TRBJ2-1; V: TRBV15; D: TRBD1; size: NA; DNA: TGTGCCACCAGCAATCCACAGGGGGAGGTGGACAATGAGCAGTTCTTC; CDR3: CATSNPQGEVDNEQFF
J: TRBJ2-2; V: TRBV5-1; D: TRBD2; size: NA; DNA: TGCGCCAGCAGCTACCGAGCGGGAGTGGCCGGGGAGCTGTTTTTT; CDR3: CASSYRAGVAGELFF
J: TRBJ1-1; V: TRBV28; D: TRBD1; size: NA; DNA: TGTGCCAGCAGCCTTCCTGGACAGGGGGCCCCGACTGAAGCTTTCTTT; CDR3: CASSLPGQGAPTEAFF